Below are 28 T cell receptor beta chains sequenced from a single sample in a study of blood T cells in healthy people across ages. Sample-barcoded 5' priming and a J-beta primer mix drove a second PCR of 7 to 11 cycles. TCRdb reanalysed the 5' RACE reads using MiXCR and keeps one entry per CDR3 protein. This sample has roughly 830,000 distinct CDR3 sequences, with around two thirds found just once. Sequenced material: blood. Receptors originate from a man younger than 45 in good health.

This chain uses TRBV2 with TRBJ2-3; perhaps TRBD2 as D (6 bases). Germline loops: CDR1 SNHLY, CDR2 FYNNEI. The CDR3 loop spans 18 amino acids. The V and J ends lost 6 bases and 3 bases respectively, with 25 bases between them. The CDR3 DNA reads as TGTGCCAGCAGCCATGCTAAATCCCCTGGGAGGCGGACAGATACGCAGTATTTT. The encoded protein is CASSHAKSPGRRTDTQYF.

The V and J genes are TRBV6-6 and TRBJ2-3; a possible D gene is TRBD2 (5 bases). Germline CDR1 is MNHNY and CDR2 is SVGAGI (reference sequence). Trimming cost V 8 bases and J 2 bases, with 8 bases left between them. This CDR3 is built from 12 residues. Here the CDR3 reads CASAGITDTQYF. The CDR3 coding sequence is TGTGCCAGCGCCGGGATCACAGATACGCAGTATTTT.

This rearrangement joins TRBV5-5 to TRBJ1-5; D unclear. The germline CDR1 and CDR2 sequences are SGHKS and YYEKEE (reference sequence). V dropped 0 bases and J dropped 6 bases, with 10 bases sitting between them. The CDR3 has 14 amino acids. The CDR3 nucleotides are TGTGCCAGCAGCTTGGATAGTCCCGGTCAGCCCCAGCATTTT. Protein sequence: CASSLDSPGQPQHF.

The chain is built from TRBV4-2 and TRBJ2-2; 9 bases fit TRBD2. This CDR3 spans 14 amino acids. V gave up 4 bases and J gave up 4 bases; unmatched junction bases: 1. CDR1 and CDR2 from the germline V gene are LGHNA and YNFKEQ. The CDR3 DNA follows: TGTGCCAGCAGCCGTAGCGGGAGCACCGGGGAGCTGTTTTTT. Protein: CASSRSGSTGELFF.

This clonotype was detected a few times. The chain uses TRBV7-6 and TRBJ2-3, with D perhaps TRBD1 or TRBD2 (5 bases each). Germline values: CDR1 SGHVS, CDR2 FNYEAQ. The length of the CDR3 is 16 residues. Trimming removed 1 base at V and 4 bases at J, with 15 bases between. CDR3: CASSLGGNKRSDTQYF. In nucleotides, the CDR3 is TGTGCCAGCAGCTTAGGGGGGAATAAACGTTCAGATACGCAGTATTTT. Drawing the rest from reference TRBV7-6 and TRBJ2-3, the complete variable domain is GAGVSQSPRYKVTKRGQDVALRCDPISGHVSLYWYRQALGQGPEFLTYFNYEAQQDKSGLPNDRFSAERPEGSISTLTIQRTEQRDSAMYRCASSLGGNKRSDTQYFGPGTRLTVL.

The CDR3 DNA sequence: TGTGCCAGCAGCCCCAGGGACACCAATTCACCCCTCCACTTT. Its translation is CASSPRDTNSPLHF. The V gene is TRBV7-2, the J gene TRBJ1-6, with TRBD1 as a possible D gene (6 bases). The CDR3 runs 14 residues. Germline V gives CDR1 SGHTA, CDR2 FQGNSA. Trimming left V 5 bases short and J 7 bases short, with 12 bases between. The whole variable domain, filled in from reference TRBV7-2 and TRBJ1-6, reads GAGVSQSPSNKVTEKGKDVELRCDPISGHTALYWYRQSLGQGLEFLIYFQGNSAPDKSGLPSDRFSAERTGGSVSTLTIQRTQQEDSAVYLCASSPRDTNSPLHFGNGTRLTVT.

The gene calls are TRBV20-1 and TRBJ2-5, with a possible D match to TRBD1 (5 bases). This CDR3 has 13 amino acids. V was shortened by 5 bases and J by 2 bases, with 12 bases between the two germline ends. Germline V gene sequence: CDR1 DFQATT, CDR2 SNEGSKA (reference sequence). CDR3 region: CSALRAGQETQYF. The CDR3 nucleotides read TGCAGTGCTCTTAGGGCAGGGCAAGAGACCCAGTACTTC.

The chain joins TRBV28 to TRBJ1-5; no clear D. This CDR3 spans 12 amino acids. Germline values: CDR1 MDHEN, CDR2 SYDVKM. V dropped 7 bases and J dropped 6 bases, with 10 bases sitting between them. The CDR3 region is CASTTPGQPQHF. The CDR3 DNA follows: TGTGCCAGCACTACGCCGGGTCAGCCCCAGCATTTT.

The chain is built from TRBV10-3 and TRBJ2-3; no firm D call. This CDR3 comprises 14 residues. Trimming shortened V by 7 bases and J by 0 bases, and 11 bases separated the two germline ends. Germline CDR1 is ENHRY and CDR2 is SYGVKD. CDR3 DNA: TGTGCCATCACTCGAGACTCGAGCACAGATACGCAGTATTTT. Amino acids: CAITRDSSTDTQYF.

This clonotype was detected only once. V usage is TRBV21-1 and J usage is TRBJ2-1; the listed D gene, TRBD2, was not tested against the DNA. TRBV21-1 is a pseudogene segment. This CDR3 is built from 17 residues. The CDR3 bases are TGTGCCAGCAGCAAAGTCCGCGGGGGGAGCTCCTACAATGAGCAGTTCTTC. Translating gives CASSKVRGGSSYNEQFF.

The chain links TRBV5-6 to TRBJ1-6; a possible D gene is TRBD1 (5 bases). Looked up from germline, CDR1 is SGHDT and CDR2 is YYEEEE. The CDR3 sequence is 18 residues long. V lost 0 bases to trimming and J lost 0 bases, with 13 bases between them. This chain's CDR3 is CASSLAGTGSSYNSPLHF. The CDR3 DNA sequence: TGTGCCAGCAGCTTGGCGGGTACAGGAAGCTCCTATAATTCACCCCTCCACTTT.

The CDR3 sequence: CSVEGQAPDYGYTF. In DNA, the CDR3 is TGCAGCGTTGAAGGTCAGGCTCCTGACTATGGCTACACCTTC. This rearrangement joins TRBV29-1 to TRBJ1-2, with D hard to call. CDR3 length equals 14 residues. V was trimmed by 1 base and J by 3 bases, leaving 12 bases between them. CDR1 is SQVTM, CDR2 ANQGSEA, per germline.

CDR3 DNA: TGCGCCAGCAGATCCTCCGGGCAGGGGCCCGGCGAGCAGTACTTC. Its protein product is CASRSSGQGPGEQYF. J is TRBJ2-7 and V is TRBV5-1, with D possibly TRBD1 on 6 matching bases. The V gene's germline CDR1 is SGHRS and CDR2 YFSETQ. This CDR3 region has 15 residues. The germline V and J ends were trimmed by 5 bases and 6 bases, with 21 bases remaining between them.

This chain's CDR3 is CSVQPGTANEKLFF. The CDR3 region has the DNA TGCAGCGTTCAACCCGGGACAGCTAATGAAAAACTGTTTTTT. The chain carries TRBV29-1 and TRBJ1-4, with 7 bases that match TRBD1. The CDR3 length is 14 residues. V was clipped by 5 bases and J by 3 bases; unmatched bases: 6. CDR1 is SQVTM, CDR2 ANQGSEA, per germline. Based on the CDR3 plus reference TRBV29-1 and TRBJ1-4, the full variable domain is SAVISQKPSRDICQRGTSLTIQCQVDSQVTMMFWYRQQPGQSLTLIATANQGSEATYESGFVIDKFPISRPNLTFSTLTVSNMSPEDSSIYLCSVQPGTANEKLFFGSGTQLSVL.

The CDR3 region is CASSFRHGPYEQYF. The CDR3 DNA is TGTGCCAGCAGTTTTAGGCATGGGCCCTACGAGCAGTACTTC. The V and J genes are TRBV28 and TRBJ2-7; D is uncertain. V was pared by 3 bases and J by 2 bases, with 11 bases between. The germline V gene has CDR1 MDHEN and CDR2 SYDVKM. The CDR3 contains 14 residues.

V and J are TRBV5-1 and TRBJ2-7; D uncertain. Germline assignment: CDR1 SGHRS and CDR2 YFSETQ. This CDR3 is 15 amino acids long. The V gene lost 0 bases and the J gene lost 0 bases, with 10 bases spanning the gap. The CDR3 loop is CASSLEPASSYEQYF. DNA for the CDR3: TGCGCCAGCAGCTTGGAACCGGCGAGCTCCTACGAGCAGTACTTC. Full variable domain (outside the CDR3, taken from reference TRBV5-1 and TRBJ2-7): KAGVTQTPRYLIKTRGQQVTLSCSPISGHRSVSWYQQTPGQGLQFLFEYFSETQRNKGNFPGRFSGRQFSNSRSEMNVSTLELGDSALYLCASSLEPASSYEQYFGPGTRLTVT.

The chain links TRBV28 to TRBJ2-7; D unresolved. The germline gives CDR1 MDHEN, CDR2 SYDVKM. There are 13 residues in the CDR3. Trimming removed 8 bases from V and 2 bases from J, with 13 bases in between. Here the CDR3 reads CASARTVPYEQYF. CDR3 nucleotide sequence: TGTGCCAGCGCCCGGACGGTCCCCTACGAGCAGTACTTC.

This chain connects TRBV28 to TRBJ2-5, with D possibly TRBD2 on 6 matching bases. The CDR3 consists of 14 residues. Germline V gives CDR1 MDHEN, CDR2 SYDVKM. The V gene lost 6 bases and the J gene lost 5 bases, with 16 bases spanning the gap. DNA of the CDR3: TGTGCCAGCAGGCGGGACTCCCCCGGGGAGACCCAGTACTTC. Amino acid sequence: CASRRDSPGETQYF.

The sample holds one count of this clonotype. V usage is TRBV7-3 and J usage is TRBJ2-7, with 8 nucleotides matching TRBD2. V dropped 6 bases and J dropped 2; count of bases not matched to a gene: 9. The CDR3 has 15 amino acids. CDR1 is SGHTA, CDR2 FQGTGA, per germline. The CDR3: CASSSAGLAPYEQYF. The CDR3, as DNA: TGTGCCAGCAGTTCAGCCGGACTAGCTCCCTACGAGCAGTACTTC.

This clonotype has more than one count but fewer than ten. This chain connects TRBV5-1 to TRBJ2-5, with 9 bases identical to TRBD2. In germline, CDR1 is SGHRS, CDR2 YFSETQ. CDR3 length: 17 residues. The junction had 7 bases not matched to a gene; V was cut back by 0 bases and J by 1 base. CDR3 sequence (DNA): TGCGCCAGCAGCTTGGCCGGGACTAGCAGGGGCCAAGAGACCCAGTACTTC. Translation gives CASSLAGTSRGQETQYF.

The V and J genes are TRBV29-1 and TRBJ2-7; D is undetermined. The CDR3 covers 12 residues. Trimming removed 3 bases from V and 1 base from J, with 7 bases in between. Germline values: CDR1 SQVTM, CDR2 ANQGSEA. The CDR3 bases are TGCAGCGTTGAGGCAGATTCCTACGAGCAGTACTTC. Translated, it gives CSVEADSYEQYF.

This clonotype has just a few counts. The chain links TRBV6-5 to TRBJ2-4, with 7 bases lining up with TRBD1. TRBJ2-7 matches the DNA end more closely, so the J call is doubtful. Germline V gene sequence: CDR1 MNHEY, CDR2 SVGAGI. This CDR3 has 16 residues. In DNA form, the CDR3 reads TGTGCCAGCAGTTACCTACCCGGGACAGAATCCTACGAGCAGTACTTC. This gives the protein CASSYLPGTESYEQYF.

The chain's CDR3 is CASSIDGRTGKQETQYF. Here the CDR3 DNA reads TGTGCCAGTAGTATAGATGGACGGACAGGGAAACAAGAGACCCAGTACTTC. The V gene is TRBV19, the J gene TRBJ2-5, with 8 bases lining up with TRBD1. Germline V gene data show CDR1 as LNHDA and CDR2 as SQIVND (reference sequence). CDR3 size: 17 residues. J was trimmed by 2 bases and V by 0 bases; bases with no gene match: 8.

The gene calls are TRBV2 and TRBJ2-3; 12 nucleotides align to TRBD2. The V gene end was trimmed by 8 bases and the J gene end by 6 bases; junction bases not matched to a gene: 18. CDR3 length equals 18 residues. In germline, CDR1 is SNHLY, CDR2 FYNNEI. DNA of the CDR3: TGTGCCAGCCAGTTTCCTAGCGGGGGGGCACTCGAGTTTGATACGCAGTATTTT. Its protein product is CASQFPSGGALEFDTQYF.

The genes are TRBV29-1 and TRBJ1-1; D is possibly TRBD1 (6 bases). Trimming left V 4 bases short and J 5 bases short, with 11 bases between. Germline CDR1 is SQVTM and CDR2 is ANQGSEA. The CDR3 loop spans 12 amino acids. In nucleotides, the CDR3 is TGCAGCGTTGGTGACAGGAATACTGAAGCTTTCTTT. Its translation is CSVGDRNTEAFF.

Many counts were recorded for this clonotype. The V gene is TRBV20-1, the J gene TRBJ1-6, with D uncertain. Deletions cut 6 bases from V and 6 bases from J, with 21 bases between. The CDR3 totals 16 residues. Looked up from germline, CDR1 is DFQATT and CDR2 is SNEGSKA (reference sequence). The CDR3 region is CSAPIVSGGRNSPLHF. The CDR3, as DNA: TGCAGTGCCCCCATCGTTTCCGGAGGTCGTAATTCACCCCTCCACTTT.

J is TRBJ2-7 and V is TRBV11-2, with 7 bases lining up with TRBD1. The trim removed 3 bases at V and 0 bases at J, leaving 2 bases unmatched. Germline loops: CDR1 SGHAT, CDR2 FQNNGV. The CDR3 covers 14 residues. DNA of the CDR3: TGTGCCAGCAGCTTCCAGGGGGACTCCTACGAGCAGTACTTC. It codes for CASSFQGDSYEQYF.

In DNA form, the CDR3 reads TGTGCCAGCACCCTACTAGGGGGTTTTGCAGATACGCAGTATTTT. Translating it yields CASTLLGGFADTQYF. The chain carries TRBV12-3 or TRBV12-4 and TRBJ2-3; possible D gene TRBD1, 6 bases. V was clipped by 7 bases and J by 4 bases, with 18 bases between them. The CDR3 contains 15 residues.